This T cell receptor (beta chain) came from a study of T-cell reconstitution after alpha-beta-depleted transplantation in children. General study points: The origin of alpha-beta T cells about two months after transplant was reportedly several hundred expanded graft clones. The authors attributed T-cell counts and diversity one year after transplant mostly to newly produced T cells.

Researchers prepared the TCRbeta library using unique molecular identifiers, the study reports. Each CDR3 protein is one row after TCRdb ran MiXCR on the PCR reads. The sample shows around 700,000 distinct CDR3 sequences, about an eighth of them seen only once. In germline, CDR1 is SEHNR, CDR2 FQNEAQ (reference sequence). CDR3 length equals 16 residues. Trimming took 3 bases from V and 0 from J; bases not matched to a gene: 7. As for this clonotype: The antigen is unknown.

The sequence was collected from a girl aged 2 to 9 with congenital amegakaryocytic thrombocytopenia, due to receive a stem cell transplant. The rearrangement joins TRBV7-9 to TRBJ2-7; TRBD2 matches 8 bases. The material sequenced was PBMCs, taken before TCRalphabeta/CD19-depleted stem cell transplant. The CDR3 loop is CASSFSQREFSYEQYF. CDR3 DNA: TGTGCCAGCAGCTTTTCTCAGCGGGAGTTCTCCTACGAGCAGTACTTC.